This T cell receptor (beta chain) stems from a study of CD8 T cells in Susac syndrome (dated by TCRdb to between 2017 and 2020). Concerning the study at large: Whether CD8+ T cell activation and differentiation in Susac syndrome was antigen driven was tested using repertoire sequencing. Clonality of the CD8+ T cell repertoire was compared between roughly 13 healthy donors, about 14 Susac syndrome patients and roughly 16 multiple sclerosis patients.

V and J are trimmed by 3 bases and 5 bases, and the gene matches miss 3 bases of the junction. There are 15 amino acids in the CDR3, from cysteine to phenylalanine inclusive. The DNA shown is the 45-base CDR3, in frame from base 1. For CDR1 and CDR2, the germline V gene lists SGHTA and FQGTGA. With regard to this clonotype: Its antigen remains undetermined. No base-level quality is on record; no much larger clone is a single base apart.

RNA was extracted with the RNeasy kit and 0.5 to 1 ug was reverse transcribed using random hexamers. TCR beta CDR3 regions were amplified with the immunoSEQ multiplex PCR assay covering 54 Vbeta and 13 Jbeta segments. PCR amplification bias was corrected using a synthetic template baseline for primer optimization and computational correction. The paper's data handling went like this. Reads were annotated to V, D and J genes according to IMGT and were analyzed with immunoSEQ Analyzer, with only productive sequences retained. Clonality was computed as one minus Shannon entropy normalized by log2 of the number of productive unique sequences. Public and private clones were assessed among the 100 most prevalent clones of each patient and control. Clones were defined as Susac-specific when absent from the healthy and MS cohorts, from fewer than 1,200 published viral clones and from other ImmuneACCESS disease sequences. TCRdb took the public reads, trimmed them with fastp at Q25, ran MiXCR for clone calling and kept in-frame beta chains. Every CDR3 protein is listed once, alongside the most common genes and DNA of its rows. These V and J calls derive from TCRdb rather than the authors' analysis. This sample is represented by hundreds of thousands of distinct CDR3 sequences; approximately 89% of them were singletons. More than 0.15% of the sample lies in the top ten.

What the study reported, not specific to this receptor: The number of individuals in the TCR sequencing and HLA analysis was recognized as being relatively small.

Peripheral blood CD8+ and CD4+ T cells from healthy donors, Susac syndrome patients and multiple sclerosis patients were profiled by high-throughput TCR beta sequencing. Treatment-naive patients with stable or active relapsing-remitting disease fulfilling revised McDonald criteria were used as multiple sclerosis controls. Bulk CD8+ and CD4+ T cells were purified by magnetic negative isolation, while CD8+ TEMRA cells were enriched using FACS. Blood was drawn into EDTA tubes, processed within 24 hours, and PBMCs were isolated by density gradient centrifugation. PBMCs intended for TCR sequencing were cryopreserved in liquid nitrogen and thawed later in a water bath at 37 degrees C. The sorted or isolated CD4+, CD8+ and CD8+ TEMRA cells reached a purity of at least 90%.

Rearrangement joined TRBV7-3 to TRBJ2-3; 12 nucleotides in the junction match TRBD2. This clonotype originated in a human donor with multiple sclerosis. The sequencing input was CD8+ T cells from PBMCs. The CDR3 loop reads CASSFGLAGIDTQYF. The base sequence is TGTGCCAGCAGCTTTGGACTAGCGGGGATAGATACGCAGTATTTT.